This TCR beta chain comes out of a study of neoadjuvant anti-PD-1 for oral cavity cancer (dated by TCRdb to the early 2020s). Concerning the study at large: Before curative-intent surgical resection, most patients were given three to four biweekly doses of nivolumab at 3 mg/kg. Patients without progression received a fourth nivolumab dose around day 43 and underwent definitive surgical resection on days 50-56. Patients with complete response, partial response or stable disease by RECIST 1.1 were defined as responders, whereas patients with progression were defined as non-responders. An approximately 30% response rate was observed in the parent correlative cohort, in which around 12 patients were included.

Paper-wide results and their limitations: Higher pretreatment blood Treg/Th17 ratios correlated with both higher pretreatment blood TCRbeta clonality and lower post-treatment tumor TCRbeta clonality. After neoadjuvant nivolumab, T cell clonality (Gini index) in PBMCs was significantly higher in non-responders than in responders. Only a few patients per response group were included in the TCR analyses, and the authors called for validation in larger cohorts.

CDR1 and CDR2 are read off the germline V gene as MNHEY and SVGAGI. The CDR3 goes from the cysteine to the phenylalanine over 14 residues. Of the read, only the CDR3 DNA is kept; its 42 bases are in frame from base 1. Here V drops 6 bases and J drops 1 base, and the junction holds 5 bases not matched to any gene. To note about this clone: Its binding antigen is unknown. No quality values exist for individual bases; no much larger clone is one base distant.

What this sample's time point label stands for: before neoadjuvant nivolumab. None of the patients had received prior systemic or radiation treatment, and all were newly diagnosed with stage II-IVA oral cavity squamous cell carcinoma. Everyone in the cohort had locally advanced, HPV-negative oral cavity squamous cell carcinoma. Peripheral blood mononuclear cells were analyzed directly, without maintenance or expansion in culture. Samples were obtained from a longitudinal correlative study of a single-arm phase II trial of neoadjuvant nivolumab in oral cavity squamous cell carcinoma. Subject-matched pre- and post-treatment PBMCs and tumors from three responders and three non-responders underwent genomic DNA-based TCRbeta sequencing. Peripheral blood mononuclear cells were collected before nivolumab treatment and again after treatment, at the time of surgery. The Maxwell RSC DNA from Cells kit was used to extract genomic DNA from PBMCs.

PBMC libraries used mostly about 480 ng of input genomic DNA for deep sequencing, with six replicates per sample. Following the manufacturer's instructions, the team built TCRbeta libraries using the immunoSEQ hsTCRbeta kit. The finished libraries were brought together in one pool at approximately 3.2 nM, which was then read using an Illumina NovaSeq 6000 S4 flow cell. On the study's bioinformatics: The immunoSEQ Analyzer handled quality control and preprocessing of the raw data. The analysis was restricted to productive rearrangements, with each unique CDR3 amino acid sequence defining a clonotype. Repertoire clonality was estimated as the Gini-Simpson index, computed with the R package tcR. Gini indices were compared with Student's t test, and associations with tumor size change were assessed by Pearson correlation. Entries here come from immuneACCESS through TCRdb and include only in-frame sequences with V and J called. Some clones fail to appear in such tables; in the studies checked, an unresolved V gene covers under half of the shortfall, and the cause of the remainder is unknown. D and trimming come from the DNA, and the V and J calls and clone size come from that table. This sample holds under 85,000 clones; approximately 80% were observed only once. 2.5% to 4% of the sample rests with the top ten.

This chain is built from TRBV6-5 and TRBJ2-7; 8 bases in the junction line up with TRBD1. The sequence derives from a person aged 35-79 years with oral cavity squamous cell carcinoma. The specimen comprised PBMCs, sampled before nivolumab (anti-PD-1) treatment. The nucleotide sequence reads as follows: TGTGCCAGCAGGGTACAGGGGGTATCCTACGAGCAGTACTTC. It translates to CASRVQGVSYEQYF.